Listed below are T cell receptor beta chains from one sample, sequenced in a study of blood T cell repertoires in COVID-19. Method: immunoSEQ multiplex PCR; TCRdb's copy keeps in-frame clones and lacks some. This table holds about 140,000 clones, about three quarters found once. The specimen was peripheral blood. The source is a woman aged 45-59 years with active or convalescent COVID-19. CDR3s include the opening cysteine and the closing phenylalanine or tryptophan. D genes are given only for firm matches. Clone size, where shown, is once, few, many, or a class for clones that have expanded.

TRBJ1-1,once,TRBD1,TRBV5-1,TGCGCCAGCAGCAGGGGGACAGGGACGAACACTGAAGCTTTCTTT,CASSRGTGTNTEAFF
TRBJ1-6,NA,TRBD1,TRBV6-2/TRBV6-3,TGTGCCAGCAGCCAGGGACAGGGTGGTTCACCCCTCCACTTT,CASSQGQGGSPLHF
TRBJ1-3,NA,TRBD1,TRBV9,TGTGCCAGCAGCGACCTCCAGACAGGGTACGGAAACACCATATATTTT,CASSDLQTGYGNTIYF
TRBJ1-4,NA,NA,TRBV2,TGTGCCACCGGATCGGGTGTGGTGGAAAAACTGTTTTTT,CATGSGVVEKLFF
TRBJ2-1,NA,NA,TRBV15,TGTGCCACCAGCAGTACCCGGGCCTACAATGAGCAGTTCTTC,CATSSTRAYNEQFF
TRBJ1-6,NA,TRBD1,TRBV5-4,TGTGCCAGCAGCCCCGCAGGGGGGAGCTCCTATAATTCACCCCTCCACTTT,CASSPAGGSSYNSPLHF
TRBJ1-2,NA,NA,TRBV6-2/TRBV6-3,TGTGCCAGCAGTTATGAGGGGACCGGCAGGGGCGTTTCCCTCTTC,CASSYEGTGRGVSLF
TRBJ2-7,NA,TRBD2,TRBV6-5,TGTGCCAGCAGTTACAGACTAGCAGACGAGCAGTACTTC,CASSYRLADEQYF
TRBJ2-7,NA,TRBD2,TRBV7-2,TGTGCCAGCAGCTTACAGCGGGGATACGAGCAGTACTTC,CASSLQRGYEQYF
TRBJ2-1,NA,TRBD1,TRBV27,TGTGCCAGCAGGGAAACAGGGGGCGGCTACAATGAGCAGTTCTTC,CASRETGGGYNEQFF
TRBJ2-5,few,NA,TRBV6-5,TGTGCCAGCAGTTACGGGTTGGAGGAGACCCAGTACTTC,CASSYGLEETQYF
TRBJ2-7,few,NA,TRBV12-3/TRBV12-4,TGTGCCAGCAGTTTCGACTCCCTATACGAGCAGTACTTC,CASSFDSLYEQYF
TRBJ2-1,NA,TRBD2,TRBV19,TGTGCCAGTAGTTCCCTCGGGACTAGTGCGGCCAATGTGGAGCAGTTCTTC,CASSSLGTSAANVEQFF
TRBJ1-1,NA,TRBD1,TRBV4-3,TGCGCCAGCAGCCACGTTGGACAGGGGGAGACTGAAGCTTTCTTT,CASSHVGQGETEAFF
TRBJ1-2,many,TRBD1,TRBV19,TGTGCCAGTAGTTTAGGAGTACAGGGGTACGGTGGCTACACCTTC,CASSLGVQGYGGYTF
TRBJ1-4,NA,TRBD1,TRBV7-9,TGTGCCAGCAGCCAGGGACAGGGAAGAGAAAAACTGTTTTTT,CASSQGQGREKLFF
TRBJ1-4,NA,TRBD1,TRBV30,TGTGCCTGGAGTCAAAAGGTACAGGGGCGGGAAAAACTGTTTTTT,CAWSQKVQGREKLFF
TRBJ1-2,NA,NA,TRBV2,TGTGCCAGCAGTGATCTATGGACAACTCTTTACTATGGCTACACCTTC,CASSDLWTTLYYGYTF
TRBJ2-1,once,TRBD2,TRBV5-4,TGTGCCAGCAGCTCGAAAGCGGGAGACAATGAGCAGTTCTTC,CASSSKAGDNEQFF
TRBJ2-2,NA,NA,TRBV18,TGTGCCAGCTCACCAGGGACAAAGAACACCGGGGAGCTGTTTTTT,CASSPGTKNTGELFF
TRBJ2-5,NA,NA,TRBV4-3,TGCGCCAGCAGCCAAGGGGTCAGGGAGACCCAGTACTTC,CASSQGVRETQYF
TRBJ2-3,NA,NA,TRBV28,TGTGCCAGCAGTCTGCGGAAGGGGACAGATACGCAGTATTTT,CASSLRKGTDTQYF
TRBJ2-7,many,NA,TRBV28,TGTGCCAGCAGTTTAGGAGGGAGCGGGTACGAGCAGTACTTC,CASSLGGSGYEQYF
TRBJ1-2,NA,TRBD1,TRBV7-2,TGTGCCAGCAGCTGGGGACAGGCCCTAGGGGGCTACACCTTC,CASSWGQALGGYTF
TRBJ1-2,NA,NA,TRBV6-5,TGTGCCAGCAGTTTCGGGAACTCAAACTATGGCTACACCTTC,CASSFGNSNYGYTF
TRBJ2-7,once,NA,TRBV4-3,TGCGCCAGCAGCCAAGGGTCGGACAGCGCCTACGAGCAGTACTTC,CASSQGSDSAYEQYF
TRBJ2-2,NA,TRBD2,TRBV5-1,TGCGCCAGCAAACTAGCGGGGGGGCCTGAGGCCGGGGAGCTGTTTTTT,CASKLAGGPEAGELFF
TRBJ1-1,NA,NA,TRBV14,TGTGCCAGCAGCCGTGACTGGGGGCCGGCTTTCTTT,CASSRDWGPAFF
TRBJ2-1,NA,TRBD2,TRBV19,TGTGCCAGTAGCCAAACTAGCGGGGGCTACAATGAGCAGTTCTTC,CASSQTSGGYNEQFF
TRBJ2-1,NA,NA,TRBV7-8,TGTGCCAGCAGCTTCCCGTTCCGGCTAGCGCCCTACAATGAGCAGTTCTTC,CASSFPFRLAPYNEQFF
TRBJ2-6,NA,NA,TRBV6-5,TGTGCCAGCACCCCGGCGGGCTCTGGGGCCAACGTCCTGACTTTC,CASTPAGSGANVLTF
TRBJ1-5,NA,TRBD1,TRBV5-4,TGTGCCAGCAGTTTAGACGGGACAGCGAATCAGCCCCAGCATTTT,CASSLDGTANQPQHF
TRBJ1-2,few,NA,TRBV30,TGTGCCTGGAGTGCCTTCAACTATGGCTACACCTTC,CAWSAFNYGYTF
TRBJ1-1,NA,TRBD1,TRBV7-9,TGTGCCAGCAGCCGGGACAGGGGAAGCACTGAAGCTTTCTTT,CASSRDRGSTEAFF
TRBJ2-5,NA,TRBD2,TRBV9,TGTGCCAGCAGCGTAGGAGTAGCGGGAGTGGAGACCCAGTACTTC,CASSVGVAGVETQYF
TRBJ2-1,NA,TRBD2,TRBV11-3,TGTGCCAGCAGCTTAGAGGGGCTAGCGGGAGATCAGCAGTTCTTC,CASSLEGLAGDQQFF
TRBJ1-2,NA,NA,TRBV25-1,TGTGCCAGCAGTGAATGGGCGGGGGACTATGGCTACACCTTC,CASSEWAGDYGYTF
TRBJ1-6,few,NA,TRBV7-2,TGTGCCAGCAGCCTATCATGGTTGTCACCCCTCCACTTT,CASSLSWLSPLHF
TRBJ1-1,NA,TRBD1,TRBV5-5,TGTGCCAGCAGCACGGACAGGGAAGCTTTCTTT,CASSTDREAFF
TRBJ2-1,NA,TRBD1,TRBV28,TGTGCCAGCGCGGGGACAGGGATCAATGAGCAGTTCTTC,CASAGTGINEQFF
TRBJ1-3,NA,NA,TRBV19,TGTGCCAGTAGTCCGGCGGGAGACTTCGGCGCGGGAAACACCATATATTTT,CASSPAGDFGAGNTIYF